The rows below give T cell receptor beta chains drawn from one sample of a study of blood T cell repertoires in COVID-19. Using immunoSEQ multiplex PCR, the repertoire was profiled, and TCRdb retains in-frame clones only, with some absent. Of about 180,000 clones in the sample, 83% were seen once. Sequenced input: peripheral blood. The receptors derive from a human donor in a cohort sampled during active COVID-19. The CDR3 runs from the conserved cysteine through the conserved F or W. The order of the fields is clone size, V gene, CDR3 protein. A row's size may be missing; if present it is once, few, many or a size class.

>once|TRBV6-2/TRBV6-3
CASSSGGFPYEQYF
>.|TRBV9
CASSVAPGQGSEQYF
>once|TRBV25-1
CASGGTGPYGYTF
>.|TRBV19
CASSMAATGRGTGRGEGYTF
>.|TRBV21-1
CASRESSGSPHEQYF
>once|TRBV6-5
CASSYVGGGETQYF
>few|TRBV6-2/TRBV6-3
CASSGRNTEAFF
>.|TRBV7-3
CASSLGGDSLETQYF
>.|TRBV12-5
CASGLDLFGGLGDTQYF
>.|TRBV19
CASRLGTRAGYGYTF
>.|TRBV24-1
CATSDHQGQKGANTQYF
>.|TRBV27
CASSLVGQVPYEQYF
>once|TRBV20-1
CSASQGLGFGSPLHF
>.|TRBV6-2/TRBV6-3
CASSPIRTVLAKNIQYF
>.|TRBV29-1
CSVGDRGGGYTF
>.|TRBV6-4
CASRKEGRTEAFF
>.|TRBV6-2/TRBV6-3
CASSYSGLNTEAFF
>.|TRBV5-4
CASSLGDLLRENGYTF
>.|TRBV9
CASSVAPPGQGTTEAFF
>.|TRBV5-4
CASSLIRWQAHNGANVLTF
>.|TRBV21-1
CARGRNQPQHF
>.|TRBV7-3
CASSPRQGAQIDTQYF
>.|TRBV19
CASSPGTGSYEQYF
>.|TRBV10-2
CASSEGTGGTSETQYF
>.|TRBV7-9
CASSLAVSSYNEQFF
>once|TRBV5-1
CASSLGGFDTEAFF
>.|TRBV5-5
CASSFDSSNYGYTF
>.|TRBV5-1
CASSLGGPEAFF
>once|TRBV9
CASSPRLVAYEQYF
>.|TRBV28
CASSGDSLREQYF
>.|TRBV19
CASSEGQYGGNTIYF
>.|TRBV15
CATSRDINEKLFF
>few|TRBV3-1/TRBV3-2
CASSHPDRSTEAFF
>.|TRBV23-1
CASSPGQINTEAFF
>.|TRBV12-1
CASSFPERSVPHSPLHF
>.|TRBV5-6
CASSATQGGSTEAFF
>.|TRBV28
CASSLWGGRGSGANVLTF